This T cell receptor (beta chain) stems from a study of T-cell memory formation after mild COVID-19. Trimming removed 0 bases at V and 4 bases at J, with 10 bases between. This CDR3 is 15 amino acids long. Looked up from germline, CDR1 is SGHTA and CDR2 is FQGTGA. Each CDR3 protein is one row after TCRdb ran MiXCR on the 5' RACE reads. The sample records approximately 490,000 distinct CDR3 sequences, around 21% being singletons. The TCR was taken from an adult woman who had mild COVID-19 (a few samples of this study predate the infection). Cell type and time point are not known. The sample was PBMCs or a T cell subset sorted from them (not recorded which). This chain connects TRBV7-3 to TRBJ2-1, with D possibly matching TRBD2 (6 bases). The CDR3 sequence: CASSLTGLRYNEQFF. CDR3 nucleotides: TGTGCCAGCAGCTTAACGGGACTCAGGTACAATGAGCAGTTCTTC.